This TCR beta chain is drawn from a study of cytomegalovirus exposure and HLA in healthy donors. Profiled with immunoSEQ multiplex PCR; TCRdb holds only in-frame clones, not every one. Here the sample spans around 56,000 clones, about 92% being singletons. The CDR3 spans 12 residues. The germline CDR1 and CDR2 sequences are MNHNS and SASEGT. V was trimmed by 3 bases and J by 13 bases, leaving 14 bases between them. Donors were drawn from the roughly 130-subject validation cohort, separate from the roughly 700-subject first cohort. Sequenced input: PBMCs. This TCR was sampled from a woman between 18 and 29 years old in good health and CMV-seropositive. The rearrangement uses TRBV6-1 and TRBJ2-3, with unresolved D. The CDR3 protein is CASSDHPQEEYF. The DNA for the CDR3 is TGTGCCAGCAGTGACCATCCCCAAGAGGAGTATTTT.